This TCR beta chain was identified during a study of CD8+ T cells in alopecia areata. Comments on this clone: Its specificity is not known.

After isolation, RNA underwent reverse transcription to generate cDNA as the sequencing template. Some clones are missing from TCRdb's copy, which holds only in-frame ones; the method was immunoSEQ multiplex PCR. The table lists about 200,000 clones, 45% to 70% of them singletons, with 4.9% in the top ten. Separation by sorting yielded CD4+ and CD8+ T cells from PBMCs. V lost 1 base, J lost 7 bases, and 13 bases lay in between. The V gene's germline CDR1 is MGHDK and CDR2 SYGVNS. The CDR3 contains 15 residues. Study-wide points: Normal scalp had lower clonality than lesional scalp, with alopecia totalis/universalis lesions showing this most strongly. Sequencing of scalp samples also captures resident alphabeta T cells of normal skin. It was less clear whether patients shared TCRs than it was in mice, possibly because of HLA.

This chain uses TRBV25-1 with TRBJ1-4; TRBD1 is a possible D gene (5 bases). This clonotype originated in a human donor in good health. The sample taken for sequencing was CD8+ T cells sorted from blood. CDR3 coding DNA: TGTGCCAGCAGTGAATTGAAGGGGTACAGTGAAAAACTGTTTTTT. Amino acid sequence: CASSELKGYSEKLFF. The full variable domain, in which reference TRBV25-1 and TRBJ1-4 provide the parts outside the CDR3, is EADIYQTPRYLVIGTGKKITLECSQTMGHDKMYWYQQDPGMELHLIHYSYGVNSTEKGDLSSESTVSRIRTEHFPLTLESARPSHTSQYLCASSELKGYSEKLFFGSGTQLSVL.